This T cell receptor beta chain comes out of a study of shared clonotypes between healthy human individuals. DNA at about 200 ng, tens of thousands of T cell genomes, went into sorted-subset replicate PCRs. Sequencing was performed with immunoSEQ multiplex PCR; in TCRdb, only in-frame clones are kept and a portion is missing. The sample lists more than 900,000 clones; around 78% were seen once. This clone was seen once. Germline CDR1 is SEHNR and CDR2 is FQNEAQ (reference sequence). V was trimmed by 1 base and J by 4 bases, leaving 10 bases between them. CDR3 length: 14 amino acids. The rearrangement uses TRBV7-9 and TRBJ1-1; D gene unclear. This TCR came from a man aged 18 to 30 in good health. Some clones in this sample may be carry-over from other donors' samples. Sequenced sample: memory CD4+ T cells from PBMCs. Subset described: CD45RA-negative fraction. The CDR3 region is CASSLGAVPTEAFF. For the CDR3, the DNA is TGTGCCAGCAGCTTAGGCGCAGTACCCACTGAAGCTTTCTTT.